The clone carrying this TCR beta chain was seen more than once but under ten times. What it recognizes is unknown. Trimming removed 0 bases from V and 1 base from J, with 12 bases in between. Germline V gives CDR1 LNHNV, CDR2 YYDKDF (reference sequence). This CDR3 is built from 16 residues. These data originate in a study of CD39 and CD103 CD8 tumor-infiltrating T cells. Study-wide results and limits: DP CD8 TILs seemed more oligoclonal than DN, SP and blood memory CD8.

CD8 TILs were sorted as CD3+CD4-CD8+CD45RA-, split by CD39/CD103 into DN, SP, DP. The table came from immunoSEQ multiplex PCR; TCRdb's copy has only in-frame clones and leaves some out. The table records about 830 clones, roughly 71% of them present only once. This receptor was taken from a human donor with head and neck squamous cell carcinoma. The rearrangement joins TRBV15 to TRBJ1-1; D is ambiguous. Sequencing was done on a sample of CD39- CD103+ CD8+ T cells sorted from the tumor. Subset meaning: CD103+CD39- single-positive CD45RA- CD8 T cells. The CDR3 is CATSRDLMAANTEAFF. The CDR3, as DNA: TGTGCCACCAGCAGAGATCTAATGGCAGCGAACACTGAAGCTTTCTTT.